The T cell receptor (beta chain) under discussion was sequenced for a study of T cell repertoires in cytomegalovirus infection. About the study: Public TCR beta signatures were indicative of both CMV infection and a matching HLA type. Broader study findings: Using cumulative public TCR beta family frequency, the authors identified those who carried CMV together with the relevant HLA. CMV-specific HLA-C-restricted TCR beta clonotypes dominated the ex vivo response.

The table lists this clonotype with a few counts. Antigen specificity is unknown. One entry per CDR3 protein results from TCRdb running MiXCR on the reads. The profile shows 250,000 or so distinct CDR3 sequences, 17% of them singletons. The sample comprised CD8+ T cells from PBMCs. This sequence was found in a human donor in good health (CMV status not recorded). Some clones in this sample may be carry-over from other donors' samples.

The CDR3 nucleotides read TGCAGCGTTGAAGATCTAGTACCGGGGGGCCTCCAAGAGACCCAGTACTTC. It is translated as CSVEDLVPGGLQETQYF. The chain recombines TRBV29-1 with TRBJ2-5; D may be TRBD2 (7 bases). V shed 0 bases and J shed 1 base, with 18 bases lying between them. The CDR3 extends over 17 amino acids. Per germline, CDR1 SQVTM and CDR2 ANQGSEA. Complete variable domain (other parts from reference TRBV29-1 and TRBJ2-5): SAVISQKPSRDICQRGTSLTIQCQVDSQVTMMFWYRQQPGQSLTLIATANQGSEATYESGFVIDKFPISRPNLTFSTLTVSNMSPEDSSIYLCSVEDLVPGGLQETQYFGPGTRLLVL.